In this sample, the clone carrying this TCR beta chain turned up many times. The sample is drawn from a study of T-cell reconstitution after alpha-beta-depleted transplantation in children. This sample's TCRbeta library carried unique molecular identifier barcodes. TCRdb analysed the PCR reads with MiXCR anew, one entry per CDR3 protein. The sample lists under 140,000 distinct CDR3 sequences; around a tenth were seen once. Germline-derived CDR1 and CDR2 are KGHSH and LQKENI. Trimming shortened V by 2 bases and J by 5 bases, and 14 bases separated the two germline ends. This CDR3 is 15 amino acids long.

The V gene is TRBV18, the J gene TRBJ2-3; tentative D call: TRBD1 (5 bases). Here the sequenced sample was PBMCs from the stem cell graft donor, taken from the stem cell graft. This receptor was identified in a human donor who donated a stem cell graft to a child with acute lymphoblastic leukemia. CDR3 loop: CASSPMTELRDTQYF. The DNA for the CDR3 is TGTGCCAGCTCACCAATGACAGAGCTTAGAGATACGCAGTATTTT.